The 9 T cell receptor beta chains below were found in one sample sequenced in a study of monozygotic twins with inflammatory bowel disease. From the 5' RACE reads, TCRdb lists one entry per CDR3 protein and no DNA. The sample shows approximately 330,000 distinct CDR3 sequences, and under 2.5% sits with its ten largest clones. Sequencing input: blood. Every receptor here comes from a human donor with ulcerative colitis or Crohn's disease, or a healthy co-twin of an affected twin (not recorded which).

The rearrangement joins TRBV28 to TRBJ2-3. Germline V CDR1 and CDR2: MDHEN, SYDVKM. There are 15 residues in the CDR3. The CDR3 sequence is CASSTPKGSTDTQYF.

CDR3 protein: CASSPRGRTDYEQYF. This chain uses TRBV18 with TRBJ2-7; absent DNA, TCRdb's TRBD1 call cannot be checked. CDR1 is KGHSH, CDR2 LQKENI, per germline. The CDR3 is made up of 15 amino acids.

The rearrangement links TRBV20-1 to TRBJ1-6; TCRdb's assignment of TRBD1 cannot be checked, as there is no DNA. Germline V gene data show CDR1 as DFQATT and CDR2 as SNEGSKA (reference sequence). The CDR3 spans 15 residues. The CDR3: CSARDLMGAGSPLHF.

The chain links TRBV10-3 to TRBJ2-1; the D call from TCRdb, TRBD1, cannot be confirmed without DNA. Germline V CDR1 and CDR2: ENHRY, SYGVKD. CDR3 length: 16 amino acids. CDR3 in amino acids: CAISGGVGASYNEQFF.

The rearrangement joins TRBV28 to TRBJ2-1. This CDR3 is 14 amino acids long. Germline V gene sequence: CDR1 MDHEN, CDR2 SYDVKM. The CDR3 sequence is CASSEQGRQNEQFF.

The CDR3 protein is CSAGVLAGVVEQYF. The chain links TRBV20-1 to TRBJ2-7; checking the TCRdb D call of TRBD2 is not possible without DNA. Germline CDR1 is DFQATT and CDR2 is SNEGSKA (reference sequence). The CDR3 runs 14 residues.

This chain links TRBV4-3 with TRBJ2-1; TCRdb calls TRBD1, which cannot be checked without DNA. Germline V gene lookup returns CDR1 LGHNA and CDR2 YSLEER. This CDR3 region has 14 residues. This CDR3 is CASSQDRQNPDQFF.

The CDR3 sequence: CASSPPQARSGNTIYF. The gene calls are TRBV7-9 and TRBJ1-3; absent DNA, TCRdb's TRBD1 call cannot be checked. Germline V CDR1 and CDR2: SEHNR, FQNEAQ (reference sequence). CDR3 length equals 16 residues.

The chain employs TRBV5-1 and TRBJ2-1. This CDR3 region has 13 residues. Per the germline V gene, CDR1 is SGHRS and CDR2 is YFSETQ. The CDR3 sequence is CASSSYVDYEQFF.